A single sample is the source of the 10 T cell receptor beta chains below, sequenced in a study of blood T cell repertoires in COVID-19. Sequencing was performed with immunoSEQ multiplex PCR; in TCRdb, only in-frame clones are kept and a portion is missing. Of 200,000 to 300,000 clones detected, more than 70% appear once; the ten largest clones hold approximately 2.5%. Specimen: PBMCs or T cells enriched from blood (not recorded which). These receptors were taken from a middle-aged woman with acute COVID-19.

The chain joins TRBV5-1 to TRBJ1-1, with 9 bases aligning to TRBD1. Germline loops: CDR1 SGHRS, CDR2 YFSETQ. V was clipped by 0 bases and J by 7 bases; unmatched bases: 4. The CDR3 spans 14 residues. CDR3 protein: CASSLGDRVDEAFF. CDR3 in DNA: TGCGCCAGCAGCTTGGGGGACAGGGTTGATGAAGCTTTCTTT. The full variable domain, completed using reference TRBV5-1 and TRBJ1-1, is KAGVTQTPRYLIKTRGQQVTLSCSPISGHRSVSWYQQTPGQGLQFLFEYFSETQRNKGNFPGRFSGRQFSNSRSEMNVSTLELGDSALYLCASSLGDRVDEAFFGQGTRLTVV.

Only a few counts were recorded for this clone. This CDR3 is CASSLALAGEYEQYF. CDR3 nucleotide sequence: TGTGCCAGCAGCTTAGCGCTAGCGGGAGAATACGAGCAGTACTTC. J is TRBJ2-7 and V is TRBV7-2; TRBD2 matches at 10 bases. V was clipped by 0 bases and J by 4 bases; unmatched bases: 3. Germline loops: CDR1 SGHTA, CDR2 FQGNSA. This CDR3 spans 15 amino acids.

The chain links TRBV15 to TRBJ1-6, with unresolved D. Between the trimmed V and J ends, which lost 0 bases and 10 bases, there was a span of 13 bases. Germline V gene lookup returns CDR1 LNHNV and CDR2 YYDKDF (reference sequence). The CDR3 is 15 residues long. CDR3 bases: TGTGCCACCAGCAGAGATTGGCCTTCCCAATCACCCCTCCACTTT. This encodes CATSRDWPSQSPLHF.

The CDR3 is CASSLERREDGYTF. The CDR3 DNA reads as TGTGCCAGCAGCTTGGAGCGGAGGGAGGATGGCTACACCTTC. J is TRBJ1-2 and V is TRBV5-4; D not certain. The CDR3 is 14 amino acids. The germline V and J ends were trimmed by 0 bases and 6 bases, with 12 bases remaining between them. CDR1 SGHNT and CDR2 YYREEE come from the germline V gene (reference sequence).

The chain couples TRBV29-1 to TRBJ1-2; 12 bases are shared with TRBD1. The germline V gene encodes CDR1 SQVTM and CDR2 ANQGSEA. The CDR3 sequence is 14 residues long. Trimming removed 4 bases from V and 4 bases from J; junction bases left unmatched: 4. CDR3 amino acids: CSVVRGQGAYGYTF. CDR3 nucleotide sequence: TGCAGCGTTGTCCGGGGACAGGGGGCCTATGGCTACACCTTC. The full variable domain, with the rest looked up from reference TRBV29-1 and TRBJ1-2, is SAVISQKPSRDICQRGTSLTIQCQVDSQVTMMFWYRQQPGQSLTLIATANQGSEATYESGFVIDKFPISRPNLTFSTLTVSNMSPEDSSIYLCSVVRGQGAYGYTFGSGTRLTVV.

The chain recombines TRBV13 with TRBJ2-7, with 7 bases matching TRBD2. After removal of 4 bases from V and 5 bases from J, the junction contained 8 bases not matched to a gene. Germline V gene sequence: CDR1 PRHDT, CDR2 FYEKMQ (reference sequence). This CDR3 has 14 residues. The CDR3 region has the DNA TGTGCCAGCAGCTCCCGGGGGGTTGGCCACGAGCAGTACTTC. Protein sequence: CASSSRGVGHEQYF.

The V and J genes are TRBV5-1 and TRBJ1-1; the match to TRBD1 covers 8 bases. The junction had 17 bases not matched to a gene; V was cut back by 4 bases and J by 3 bases. From germline, CDR1 is SGHRS and CDR2 YFSETQ. This CDR3 is 18 amino acids long. The CDR3 region is CASSVWGSSGTGDTEAFF. The CDR3 DNA follows: TGCGCCAGCAGCGTTTGGGGCTCTTCCGGGACAGGCGACACTGAAGCTTTCTTT.

This clone occurred a few times. The chain has TRBV29-1 and TRBJ2-7, with a weak D call TRBD1 (5 bases). This CDR3 has 15 amino acids. Germline V lookup: CDR1 SQVTM, CDR2 ANQGSEA. V dropped 3 bases and J dropped 2 bases, with 17 bases sitting between them. The CDR3 here is CSVDAGSNRAYEQYF. The CDR3 coding sequence is TGCAGCGTTGACGCAGGGTCTAATAGGGCCTACGAGCAGTACTTC.

This sequence joins TRBV2 and TRBJ2-2; D may be TRBD2 (6 bases). CDR1 is SNHLY and CDR2 is FYNNEI in the germline V gene. V lost 5 bases, J lost 8 bases, and 27 bases lay in between. This CDR3 has 18 residues. CDR3 nucleotides: TGTGCCAGCAGTATGTCCGTCGGTATATCAGGGAGGACGGGGGAGCTGTTTTTT. Residues: CASSMSVGISGRTGELFF.

In DNA form, the CDR3 reads TGTGCCAGCAGCTCCCATACTGAAGCTTTCTTT. Protein sequence: CASSSHTEAFF. The chain carries TRBV11-3 and TRBJ1-1; D is uncertain. The V gene lost 4 bases and the J gene lost 5 bases, with 5 bases spanning the gap. This CDR3 has 11 residues. Germline assignment: CDR1 SGHNT and CDR2 YENEEA.